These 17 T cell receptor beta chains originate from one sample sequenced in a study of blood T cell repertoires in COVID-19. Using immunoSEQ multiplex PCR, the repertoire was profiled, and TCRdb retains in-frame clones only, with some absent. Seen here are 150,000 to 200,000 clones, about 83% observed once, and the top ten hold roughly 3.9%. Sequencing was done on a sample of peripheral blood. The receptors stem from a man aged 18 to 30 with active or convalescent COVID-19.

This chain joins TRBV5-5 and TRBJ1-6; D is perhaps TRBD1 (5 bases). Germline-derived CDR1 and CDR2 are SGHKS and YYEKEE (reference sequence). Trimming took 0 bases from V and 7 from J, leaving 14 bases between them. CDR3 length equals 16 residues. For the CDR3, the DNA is TGTGCCAGCAGCTTGGCGGGGGGGTTGGCGAATTCACCCCTCCACTTT. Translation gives CASSLAGGLANSPLHF.

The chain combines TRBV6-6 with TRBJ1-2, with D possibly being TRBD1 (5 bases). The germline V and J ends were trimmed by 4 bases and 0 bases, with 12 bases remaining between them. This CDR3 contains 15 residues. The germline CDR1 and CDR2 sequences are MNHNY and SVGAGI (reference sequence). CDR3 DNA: TGTGCCAGCAGTTCCCAGGGCAAAGCTAACTATGGCTACACCTTC. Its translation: CASSSQGKANYGYTF.

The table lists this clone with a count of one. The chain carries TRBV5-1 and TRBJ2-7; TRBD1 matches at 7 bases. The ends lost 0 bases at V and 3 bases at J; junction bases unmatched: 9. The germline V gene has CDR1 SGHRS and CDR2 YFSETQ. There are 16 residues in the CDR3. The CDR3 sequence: CASSLAGTDPFYEQYF. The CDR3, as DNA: TGCGCCAGCAGCTTGGCCGGGACAGATCCCTTCTACGAGCAGTACTTC.

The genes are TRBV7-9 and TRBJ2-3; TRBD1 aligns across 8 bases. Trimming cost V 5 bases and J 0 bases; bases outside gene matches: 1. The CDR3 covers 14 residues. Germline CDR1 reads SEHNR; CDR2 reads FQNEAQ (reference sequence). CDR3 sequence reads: CASSRQGSTDTQYF. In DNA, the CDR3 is TGTGCCAGCAGCCGACAGGGGAGCACAGATACGCAGTATTTT. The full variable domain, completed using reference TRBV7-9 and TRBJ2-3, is DTGVSQNPRHKITKRGQNVTFRCDPISEHNRLYWYRQTLGQGPEFLTYFQNEAQLEKSRLLSDRFSAERPKGSFSTLEIQRTEQGDSAMYLCASSRQGSTDTQYFGPGTRLTVL.

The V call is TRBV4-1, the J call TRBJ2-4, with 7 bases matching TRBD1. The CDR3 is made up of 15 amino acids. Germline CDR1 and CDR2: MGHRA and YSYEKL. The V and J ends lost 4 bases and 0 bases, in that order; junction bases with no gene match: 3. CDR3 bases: TGCGCCAGCAGCCGGGACAGTCTAGCCAAAAACATTCAGTACTTC. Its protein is CASSRDSLAKNIQYF.

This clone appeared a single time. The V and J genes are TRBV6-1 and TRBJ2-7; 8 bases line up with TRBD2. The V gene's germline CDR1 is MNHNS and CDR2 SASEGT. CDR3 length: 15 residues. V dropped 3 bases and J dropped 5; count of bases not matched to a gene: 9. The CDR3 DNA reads TGTGCCAGCAGTGAGGGCGGGGGGTTTCCCAACGAGCAGTACTTC. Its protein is CASSEGGGFPNEQYF.

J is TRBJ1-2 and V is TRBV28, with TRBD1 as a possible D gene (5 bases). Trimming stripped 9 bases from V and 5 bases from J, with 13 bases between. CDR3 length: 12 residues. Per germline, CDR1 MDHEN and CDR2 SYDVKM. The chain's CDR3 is CASRQSKYGYTF. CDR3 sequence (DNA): TGTGCCAGTCGACAGTCCAAATATGGCTACACCTTC.

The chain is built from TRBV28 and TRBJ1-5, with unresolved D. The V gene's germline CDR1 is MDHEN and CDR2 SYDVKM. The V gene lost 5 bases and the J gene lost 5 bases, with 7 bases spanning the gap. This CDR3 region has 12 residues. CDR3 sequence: CASSLIHQPQHF. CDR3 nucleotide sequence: TGTGCCAGCAGTCTAATACATCAGCCCCAGCATTTT.

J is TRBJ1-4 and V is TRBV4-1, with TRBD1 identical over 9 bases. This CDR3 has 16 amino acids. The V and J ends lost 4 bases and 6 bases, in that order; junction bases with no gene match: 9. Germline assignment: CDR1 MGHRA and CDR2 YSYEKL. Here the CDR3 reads CASSPMGTGIDEKLFF. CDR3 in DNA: TGCGCCAGCAGCCCTATGGGGACAGGGATCGATGAAAAACTGTTTTTT.

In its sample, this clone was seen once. The CDR3 nucleotides are TGTGCCACCAGTGATTTTACAGGGTTTAATGAGCAGTTCTTC. It is translated as CATSDFTGFNEQFF. The chain is built from TRBV24-1 and TRBJ2-1, with D possibly being TRBD1 (6 bases). Germline V lookup: CDR1 KGHDR, CDR2 SFDVKD. V was cut by 1 base and J by 7 bases, with 10 bases left in between. The CDR3 consists of 14 residues.

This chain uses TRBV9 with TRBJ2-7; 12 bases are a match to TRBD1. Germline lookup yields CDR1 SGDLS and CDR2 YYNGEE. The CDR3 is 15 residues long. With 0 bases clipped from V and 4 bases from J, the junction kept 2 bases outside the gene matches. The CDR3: CASSVEGQGAYEQYF. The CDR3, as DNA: TGTGCCAGCAGCGTAGAGGGACAGGGGGCTTACGAGCAGTACTTC. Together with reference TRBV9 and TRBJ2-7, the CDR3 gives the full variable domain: DSGVTQTPKHLITATGQRVTLRCSPRSGDLSVYWYQQSLDQGLQFLIQYYNGEERAKGNILERFSAQQFPDLHSELNLSSLELGDSALYFCASSVEGQGAYEQYFGPGTRLTVT.

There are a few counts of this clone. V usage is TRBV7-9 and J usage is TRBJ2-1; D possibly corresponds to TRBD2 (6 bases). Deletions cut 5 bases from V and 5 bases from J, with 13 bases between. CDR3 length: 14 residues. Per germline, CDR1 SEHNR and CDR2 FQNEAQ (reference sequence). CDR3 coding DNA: TGTGCCAGCAGCCGTCTGACTAGAGACAATGAGCAGTTCTTC. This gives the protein CASSRLTRDNEQFF.

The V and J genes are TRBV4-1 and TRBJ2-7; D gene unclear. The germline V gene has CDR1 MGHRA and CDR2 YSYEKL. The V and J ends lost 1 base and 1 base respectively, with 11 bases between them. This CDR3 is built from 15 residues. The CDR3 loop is CASSQVFPRSYEQYV. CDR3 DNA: TGCGCCAGCAGCCAAGTCTTCCCCCGGTCCTACGAGCAGTACGTC.

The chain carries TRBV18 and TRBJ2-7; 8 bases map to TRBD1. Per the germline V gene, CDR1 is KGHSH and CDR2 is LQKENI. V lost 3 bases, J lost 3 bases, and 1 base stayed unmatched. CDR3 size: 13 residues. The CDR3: CASSPGQDYEQYF. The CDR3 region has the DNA TGTGCCAGCTCACCGGGACAGGACTACGAGCAGTACTTC.

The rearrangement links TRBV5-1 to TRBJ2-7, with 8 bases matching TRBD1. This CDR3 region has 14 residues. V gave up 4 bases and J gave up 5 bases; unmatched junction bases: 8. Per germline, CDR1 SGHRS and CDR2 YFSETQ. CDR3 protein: CASSGDRGLDEQYV. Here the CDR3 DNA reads TGCGCCAGCAGCGGTGACAGGGGCCTTGACGAGCAGTACGTC.

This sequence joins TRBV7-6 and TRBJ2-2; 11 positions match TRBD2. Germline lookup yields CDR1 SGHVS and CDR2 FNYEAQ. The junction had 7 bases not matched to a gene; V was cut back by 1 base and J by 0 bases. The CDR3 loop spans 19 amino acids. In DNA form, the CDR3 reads TGTGCCAGCAGCTTAGAGGTTGGGACTAGCGGCGCGAACACCGGGGAGCTGTTTTTT. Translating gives CASSLEVGTSGANTGELFF.

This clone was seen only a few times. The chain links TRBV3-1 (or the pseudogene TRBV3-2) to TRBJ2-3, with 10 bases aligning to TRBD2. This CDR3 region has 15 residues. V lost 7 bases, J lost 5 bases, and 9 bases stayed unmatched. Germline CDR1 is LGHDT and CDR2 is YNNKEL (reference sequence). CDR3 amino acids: CASTHSGGARDTQYF. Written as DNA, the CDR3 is TGTGCCAGCACCCACAGCGGGGGGGCTAGAGATACGCAGTATTTT.